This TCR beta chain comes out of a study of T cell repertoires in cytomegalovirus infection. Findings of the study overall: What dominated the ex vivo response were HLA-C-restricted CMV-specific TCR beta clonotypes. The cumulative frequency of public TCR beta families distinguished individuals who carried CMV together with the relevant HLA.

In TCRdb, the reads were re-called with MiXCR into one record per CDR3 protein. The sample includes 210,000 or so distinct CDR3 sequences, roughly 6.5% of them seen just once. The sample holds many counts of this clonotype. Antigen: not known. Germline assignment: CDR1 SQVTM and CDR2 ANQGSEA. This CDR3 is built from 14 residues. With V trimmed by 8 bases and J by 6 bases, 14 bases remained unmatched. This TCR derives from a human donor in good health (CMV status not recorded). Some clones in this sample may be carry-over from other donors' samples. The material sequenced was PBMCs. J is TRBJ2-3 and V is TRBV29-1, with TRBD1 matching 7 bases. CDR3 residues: CSTQGDHIRDTQYF. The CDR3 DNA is TGCAGCACTCAGGGGGACCATATCAGGGATACGCAGTATTTT.